The 32 T cell receptor beta chains presented below share a single source sample, sequenced in a study of blood T cell repertoires in COVID-19. This table comes from immunoSEQ multiplex PCR, and its TCRdb copy is limited to in-frame clones, with some not included. Of about 380,000 clones listed, 89% are singletons. Source material: peripheral blood. These TCRs come from a man between 40 and 49 years old with acute or convalescent COVID-19.

The chain has TRBV7-2 and TRBJ2-7; D unclear. The CDR3 is made up of 15 amino acids. Trimming took off 1 base at V and 2 bases at J, with 12 bases between the two ends. CDR1 is SGHTA, CDR2 FQGNSA, per germline. CDR3 bases: TGTGCCAGCAGCTTAGGAGTAAACTCGGCCTACGAGCAGTACTTC. Residues: CASSLGVNSAYEQYF.

The chain joins TRBV2 to TRBJ2-3; 11 nucleotides line up with TRBD2. V was pared by 2 bases and J by 6 bases, with 4 bases of the junction left unmatched. The CDR3 has 15 amino acids. The germline gives CDR1 SNHLY, CDR2 FYNNEI. The CDR3 here is CASSEMLAGGDTQYF. In nucleotides, the CDR3 is TGTGCCAGCAGTGAAATGCTAGCGGGAGGTGATACGCAGTATTTT.

The CDR3 region is CASSLDSAGWNEQFF. The CDR3 DNA reads as TGCGCCAGCAGCTTGGATTCGGCGGGGTGGAACGAGCAGTTCTTC. The rearrangement joins TRBV5-1 to TRBJ2-1; D possibly corresponds to TRBD2 (6 bases). V was trimmed by 0 bases and J by 10 bases, leaving 17 bases between them. Germline V gene data show CDR1 as SGHRS and CDR2 as YFSETQ. CDR3 length: 15 amino acids. Variable domain in full (rest from reference TRBV5-1 and TRBJ2-1): KAGVTQTPRYLIKTRGQQVTLSCSPISGHRSVSWYQQTPGQGLQFLFEYFSETQRNKGNFPGRFSGRQFSNSRSEMNVSTLELGDSALYLCASSLDSAGWNEQFFGPGTRLTVL.

This chain links TRBV27 with TRBJ2-1; 10 bases align to TRBD1. With 6 bases clipped from V and 10 bases from J, the junction kept 12 bases outside the gene matches. Per germline, CDR1 MNHEY and CDR2 SMNVEV (reference sequence). This CDR3 is built from 15 residues. The CDR3 DNA follows: TGTGCCAGCAGCCAAGGGACAGGGGAAGTTGGGGAGCAGTTCTTC. This codes for CASSQGTGEVGEQFF.

The chain uses TRBV2 and TRBJ2-7; 10 bases agree with TRBD1. Germline V lookup: CDR1 SNHLY, CDR2 FYNNEI. The ends lost 7 bases at V and 4 bases at J; junction bases unmatched: 10. This CDR3 region has 15 residues. This chain's CDR3 is CASNPETGGKYEQYF. For the CDR3, the DNA is TGTGCCAGCAACCCTGAGACAGGGGGCAAGTACGAGCAGTACTTC.

V and J are TRBV3-1 (or the pseudogene TRBV3-2) and TRBJ1-3, with TRBD1 as a possible D gene (5 bases). The CDR3 runs to 15 residues. The V end lost 0 bases, the J end lost 4 bases, and 10 bases lay between the germline ends. The V gene's germline CDR1 is LGHDT and CDR2 YNNKEL (reference sequence). This CDR3 is CASSQEGGNGNTIYF. The CDR3, as DNA: TGTGCCAGCAGCCAAGAGGGGGGGAACGGAAACACCATATATTTT.

The chain joins TRBV13 to TRBJ1-1; D is unclear. The V gene lost 5 bases and the J gene lost 0 bases, with 10 bases spanning the gap. Germline lookup yields CDR1 PRHDT and CDR2 FYEKMQ (reference sequence). This CDR3 spans 14 amino acids. The CDR3 DNA reads TGTGCCAGCAGCCCATTCCGGGTGAACACTGAAGCTTTCTTT. It specifies CASSPFRVNTEAFF. Supplemented by reference TRBV13 and TRBJ1-1, the full variable domain reads AAGVIQSPRHLIKEKRETATLKCYPIPRHDTVYWYQQGPGQDPQFLISFYEKMQSDKGSIPDRFSAQQFSDYHSELNMSSLELGDSALYFCASSPFRVNTEAFFGQGTRLTVV.

V and J are TRBV6-6 and TRBJ1-1, with unresolved D. The V gene's germline CDR1 is MNHNY and CDR2 SVGAGI (reference sequence). The CDR3 has 15 amino acids. V was shortened by 7 bases and J by 6 bases, with 21 bases between the two germline ends. CDR3 loop: CASILFVFPASEAFF. The CDR3 DNA reads TGTGCCAGCATACTTTTTGTGTTTCCCGCTTCTGAAGCTTTCTTT.

The V gene is TRBV27, the J gene TRBJ1-6; D not certain. This CDR3 region has 15 residues. CDR1 MNHEY and CDR2 SMNVEV come from the germline V gene (reference sequence). V lost 6 bases and J lost 5, with 14 bases in between. CDR3 DNA: TGTGCCAGCAGGAAACAGAGTAGGAATAATTCACCCCTCCACTTT. This gives the protein CASRKQSRNNSPLHF.

The chain has TRBV27 and TRBJ1-6, with TRBD1 matching 9 bases. Trimming cost V 5 bases and J 9 bases; bases outside gene matches: 11. Germline V CDR1 and CDR2: MNHEY, SMNVEV (reference sequence). CDR3 length: 16 amino acids. In DNA, the CDR3 is TGTGCCAGCAGTAGGGAGAGGGACAGGGCGGTTTCACCCCTCCACTTT. This encodes CASSRERDRAVSPLHF.

The chain joins TRBV7-9 to TRBJ1-2; tentatively, D is TRBD1 (5 bases). With 5 bases removed from V and 7 bases from J, the gap between germline ends came to 14 bases. This CDR3 contains 13 residues. Germline CDR1 reads SEHNR; CDR2 reads FQNEAQ (reference sequence). The CDR3 DNA reads TGTGCCAGCAGCCCCCGGTTTAGGGGTGGCTACACCTTC. This encodes CASSPRFRGGYTF.

The chain has TRBV9 and TRBJ2-7; 9 bases fit TRBD1. V lost 3 bases and J lost 2; bases outside the gene matches: 3. This CDR3 contains 14 residues. The V gene's germline CDR1 is SGDLS and CDR2 YYNGEE. The CDR3 DNA reads as TGTGCCAGCAGCGCGGGACAGGGTACCTACGAGCAGTACTTC. Translating gives CASSAGQGTYEQYF.

This chain connects TRBV4-2 to TRBJ2-2, with a weak D call TRBD1 (5 bases). This CDR3 region has 14 residues. The V gene's germline CDR1 is LGHNA and CDR2 YNFKEQ. With 1 base removed from V and 3 bases from J, the gap between germline ends came to 6 bases. This chain's CDR3 is CASSQVGDTGELFF. The CDR3 nucleotides read TGTGCCAGCAGCCAAGTAGGGGACACCGGGGAGCTGTTTTTT.

V is TRBV7-3 and J is TRBJ2-2; D gene ambiguous. Germline loops: CDR1 SGHTA, CDR2 FQGTGA. Trimming took off 3 bases at V and 4 bases at J, with 3 bases between the two ends. The CDR3 spans 12 residues. CDR3 loop: CASSFSTGELFF. CDR3 sequence (DNA): TGTGCCAGCAGCTTTAGCACCGGGGAGCTGTTTTTT.

This sequence joins TRBV7-3 and TRBJ2-7, with D maybe TRBD1 (6 bases). CDR3 size: 15 residues. CDR1 SGHTA and CDR2 FQGTGA come from the germline V gene. V was trimmed by 1 base and J by 5 bases, leaving 15 bases between them. The CDR3 protein is CASSLMGQGLNEQYF. The CDR3 coding sequence is TGTGCCAGCAGCTTAATGGGCCAGGGGCTCAACGAGCAGTACTTC.

This chain links TRBV7-2 with TRBJ2-7; no reliable D call. This CDR3 is 11 amino acids long. V lost 7 bases and J lost 3, with 7 bases in between. Germline-derived CDR1 and CDR2 are SGHTA and FQGNSA. The CDR3 reads CASTLGYEQYF. The CDR3 nucleotides read TGTGCCAGCACCCTAGGCTACGAGCAGTACTTC.

This chain uses TRBV9 with TRBJ2-7; tentatively, D is TRBD1 (6 bases). Trimming removed 0 bases at V and 4 bases at J, with 11 bases between. Germline CDR1 SGDLS, CDR2 YYNGEE. CDR3 size: 14 residues. CDR3 coding DNA: TGTGCCAGCAGCGTAGGGACAGTGGATTACGAGCAGTACTTC. Its translation: CASSVGTVDYEQYF.

The chain links TRBV7-6 to TRBJ1-1; D gene ambiguous. CDR1 and CDR2 from the germline V gene are SGHVS and FNYEAQ. The V end was cut by 1 base, the J end by 1 base, with 10 bases between. CDR3 length equals 15 residues. CDR3 sequence reads: CASSLGPGWNTEAFF. In nucleotides, the CDR3 is TGTGCCAGCAGCTTAGGCCCGGGATGGAACACTGAAGCTTTCTTT.

The chain employs TRBV6-5 and TRBJ2-7; 8 bases map to TRBD1. Germline CDR1 and CDR2: MNHEY and SVGAGI. Unmatched junction bases numbered 9, after V lost 7 bases and J lost 4 bases. This CDR3 region has 14 residues. CDR3 in DNA: TGTGCCAGCACCCGAGGCCAGGGGGCTTACGAGCAGTACTTC. It specifies CASTRGQGAYEQYF.

V is TRBV6-5 and J is TRBJ2-7, with TRBD1 identical over 7 bases. V was pared by 6 bases and J by 3 bases, with 2 bases of the junction left unmatched. The germline gives CDR1 MNHEY, CDR2 SVGAGI. The CDR3 spans 12 residues. Here the CDR3 reads CASSTGDYEQYF. The CDR3 DNA reads TGTGCCAGCAGCACAGGGGACTACGAGCAGTACTTC.

Note on this clone: The same CDR3 is also encoded by other DNA sequences in this sample. The J gene is TRBJ1-5, the V gene TRBV7-2; possibly TRBD1 for D (6 bases). Germline loops: CDR1 SGHTA, CDR2 FQGNSA. The V end lost 5 bases, the J end lost 1 base, and 12 bases lay between the germline ends. The CDR3 runs to 15 residues. The CDR3 region is CASSLTGLSNQPQHF. For the CDR3, the DNA is TGTGCCAGCAGCCTTACAGGGTTGAGCAATCAGCCCCAGCATTTT.

The gene calls are TRBV10-2 and TRBJ2-3; possible D gene TRBD2, 5 bases. CDR1 is WSHSY, CDR2 SAAADI, per germline. V lost 7 bases to trimming and J lost 2 bases, with 13 bases between them. CDR3 length equals 14 residues. Here the CDR3 reads CASTLLEPTDTQYF. DNA of the CDR3: TGCGCCAGCACCCTACTAGAACCCACAGATACGCAGTATTTT.

The chain has TRBV3-1 (or the pseudogene TRBV3-2) and TRBJ2-5, with TRBD2 matching 10 bases. Germline V gene lookup returns CDR1 LGHDT and CDR2 YNNKEL (reference sequence). Unmatched junction bases numbered 13, after V lost 1 base and J lost 5 bases. The CDR3 has 18 amino acids. CDR3 in amino acids: CASSQVFRLAGVSETQYF. The CDR3, as DNA: TGTGCCAGCAGCCAAGTTTTTAGGCTAGCGGGGGTTTCGGAGACCCAGTACTTC.

The V gene is TRBV5-6, the J gene TRBJ1-1; TRBD1 aligns across 9 bases. The CDR3 loop spans 15 amino acids. Trimming took 5 bases from V and 1 from J; bases not matched to a gene: 6. The germline V gene encodes CDR1 SGHDT and CDR2 YYEEEE. CDR3 in amino acids: CASSYSTGGNTEAFF. CDR3 sequence (DNA): TGTGCCAGCAGTTACTCGACAGGGGGGAACACTGAAGCTTTCTTT. Supplemented by reference TRBV5-6 and TRBJ1-1, the full variable domain reads DAGVTQSPTHLIKTRGQQVTLRCSPKSGHDTVSWYQQALGQGPQFIFQYYEEEERQRGNFPDRFSGHQFPNYSSELNVNALLLGDSALYLCASSYSTGGNTEAFFGQGTRLTVV.

This chain joins TRBV19 and TRBJ1-1; D is uncertain. This CDR3 region has 12 residues. Trimming stripped 7 bases from V and 5 bases from J, with 11 bases between. Germline CDR1 is LNHDA and CDR2 is SQIVND (reference sequence). This chain's CDR3 is CASTEGWTEAFF. CDR3 DNA: TGTGCCAGTACTGAGGGATGGACTGAAGCTTTCTTT.

The J gene is TRBJ2-7, the V gene TRBV2; 13 bases are a match to TRBD2. Looked up from germline, CDR1 is SNHLY and CDR2 is FYNNEI. The CDR3 extends over 16 amino acids. Trimming took 6 bases from V and 2 from J; bases not matched to a gene: 7. CDR3 nucleotides: TGTGCCAGCAGGGCTACTAGCGGGAGGGCCGCCTACGAGCAGTACTTC. It encodes CASRATSGRAAYEQYF.

This chain joins TRBV3-1 (or the pseudogene TRBV3-2) and TRBJ1-1; D is undetermined. The CDR3 runs 14 residues. Per the germline V gene, CDR1 is LGHDT and CDR2 is YNNKEL (reference sequence). V lost 4 bases and J lost 2, with 11 bases in between. This CDR3 reads CASSPGWGNTEAFF. The CDR3 coding sequence is TGTGCCAGCAGCCCGGGGTGGGGTAACACTGAAGCTTTCTTT.

V is TRBV19 and J is TRBJ1-2, with D possibly TRBD1 on 6 matching bases. The germline gives CDR1 LNHDA, CDR2 SQIVND (reference sequence). The length of the CDR3 is 9 residues. The ends were cut back, 9 bases at V and 10 bases at J, with 9 bases in the middle. The CDR3 bases are TGTGCCAGCGGACAGACCTACACCTTC. Translating gives CASGQTYTF.

This chain connects TRBV7-2 to TRBJ1-5; perhaps TRBD1 as D (6 bases). CDR1 SGHTA and CDR2 FQGNSA come from the germline V gene. V was cut by 3 bases and J by 5 bases, with 11 bases left in between. The CDR3 extends over 14 amino acids. CDR3 protein: CASSLSGADQPQHF. DNA for the CDR3: TGTGCCAGCAGCTTGTCAGGGGCTGATCAGCCCCAGCATTTT.

V is TRBV9 and J is TRBJ2-2; TRBD1 is a possible D gene (6 bases). This CDR3 has 16 residues. V was trimmed by 4 bases and J by 3 bases, leaving 16 bases between them. CDR1 and CDR2 (germline): SGDLS, YYNGEE. The CDR3 here is CASSTRQAADTGELFF. CDR3 nucleotides: TGTGCCAGCAGCACCCGACAGGCGGCGGACACCGGGGAGCTGTTTTTT.

The rearrangement links TRBV7-9 to TRBJ2-7, with D uncertain. The germline gives CDR1 SEHNR, CDR2 FQNEAQ (reference sequence). This CDR3 spans 12 amino acids. V lost 0 bases, J lost 4 bases, and 4 bases lay in between. The DNA of the CDR3 is TGTGCCAGCAGCTTAGCTACTTACGAGCAGTACTTC. Translated, it gives CASSLATYEQYF. Full variable domain (outside the CDR3, taken from reference TRBV7-9 and TRBJ2-7): DTGVSQNPRHKITKRGQNVTFRCDPISEHNRLYWYRQTLGQGPEFLTYFQNEAQLEKSRLLSDRFSAERPKGSFSTLEIQRTEQGDSAMYLCASSLATYEQYFGPGTRLTVT.

This clone has a single count. The chain has TRBV6-4 and TRBJ2-3; D is possibly TRBD1 (6 bases). V was shortened by 4 bases and J by 0 bases, with 11 bases between the two germline ends. This CDR3 is 15 amino acids long. Germline assignment: CDR1 MRHNA and CDR2 SNTAGT. CDR3 in amino acids: CASSVTGMSTDTQYF. DNA of the CDR3: TGTGCCAGCAGTGTTACAGGGATGAGCACAGATACGCAGTATTTT.